These 32 T cell receptor beta chains came from one sample sequenced in a study of blood T cell repertoires in COVID-19. The data were produced by immunoSEQ multiplex PCR, yet TCRdb's version contains in-frame clones alone and is incomplete. Here the sample spans about 260,000 clones, roughly nine tenths being singletons. The sample taken for sequencing was PBMCs or T cells enriched from blood (not recorded which). The source is a woman younger than 35 who had recovered from COVID-19.

This chain connects TRBV28 to TRBJ1-5; 8 bases are a match to TRBD1. The V gene end was trimmed by 7 bases and the J gene end by 2 bases; junction bases not matched to a gene: 1. The CDR3 sequence is 13 residues long. Germline V gene sequence: CDR1 MDHEN, CDR2 SYDVKM. The CDR3 spells CASKTGGNQPQHF. CDR3 in DNA: TGTGCCAGCAAGACAGGGGGCAATCAGCCCCAGCATTTT.

The rearrangement uses TRBV10-3 and TRBJ1-2; 10 positions agree with TRBD1. This CDR3 comprises 13 residues. Germline loops: CDR1 ENHRY, CDR2 SYGVKD. The junction had 6 bases not matched to a gene; V was cut back by 6 bases and J by 8 bases. The CDR3 coding sequence is TGTGCCATCAGGGGGACAGGGGTGGAAGGCTACACCTTC. The encoded protein is CAIRGTGVEGYTF.

This clone is a singleton in its sample. The V call is TRBV2, the J call TRBJ1-2, with 8 bases fitting TRBD1. V lost 8 bases and J lost 4; bases outside the gene matches: 9. The CDR3 is made up of 14 amino acids. The germline CDR1 and CDR2 sequences are SNHLY and FYNNEI. The CDR3 loop reads CASEGGQGTYGYTF. CDR3 DNA: TGTGCCAGCGAAGGTGGACAGGGCACCTATGGCTACACCTTC.

The chain is built from TRBV7-9 and TRBJ2-2, with D maybe TRBD2 (6 bases). The CDR3 has 16 residues. V was cut by 2 bases and J by 4 bases, with 14 bases left in between. CDR1 and CDR2 (germline): SEHNR, FQNEAQ (reference sequence). The CDR3 loop is CASSLPEGLVTGELFF. The CDR3 coding sequence is TGTGCCAGCAGCTTACCGGAGGGTTTGGTCACCGGGGAGCTGTTTTTT.

The chain recombines TRBV5-1 with TRBJ1-1; D unresolved. The CDR3 totals 15 residues. Per germline, CDR1 SGHRS and CDR2 YFSETQ. Trimming removed 0 bases at V and 0 bases at J, with 9 bases between. Here the CDR3 reads CASSLVRSLNTEAFF. As DNA, the CDR3 is TGCGCCAGCAGCTTGGTTCGCAGTTTGAACACTGAAGCTTTCTTT.

The J gene is TRBJ1-1, the V gene TRBV10-3; D ambiguous. V gave up 7 bases and J gave up 1 base, with 10 bases separating them. The length of the CDR3 is 13 residues. Germline CDR1 reads ENHRY; CDR2 reads SYGVKD. CDR3 loop: CAIMIRENTEAFF. As DNA, the CDR3 is TGTGCCATCATGATTAGAGAGAACACTGAAGCTTTCTTT.

The J gene is TRBJ2-7, the V gene TRBV21-1; whether TRBD1, the table's D call, matches the DNA was not checked. TRBV21-1 is marked as a pseudogene. The CDR3 totals 16 residues. The CDR3 spells CASSGTGVHLGYEQYF. The DNA of the CDR3 is TGTGCCAGTTCCGGGACAGGGGTCCATCTGGGATACGAGCAGTACTTC.

CDR3 region: CSASRDRQKGEQYF. The CDR3 DNA sequence: TGCAGTGCTAGTCGGGACAGGCAGAAGGGGGAGCAGTACTTC. The rearrangement joins TRBV20-1 to TRBJ2-7; 8 bases map to TRBD1. The CDR3 is 14 residues long. V shed 3 bases, J shed 7 bases, and the junction held 11 bases outside the gene matches. Germline CDR1 and CDR2: DFQATT and SNEGSKA (reference sequence).

This clone showed up just a few times. The gene calls are TRBV28 and TRBJ1-5; 8 nucleotides align to TRBD1. The CDR3 sequence is 14 residues long. In germline, CDR1 is MDHEN, CDR2 SYDVKM. J was trimmed by 5 bases and V by 4 bases; bases with no gene match: 4. The CDR3 DNA is TGTGCCAGCAGTTCGGACAGGGCCTATCAGCCCCAGCATTTT. It is translated as CASSSDRAYQPQHF.

The chain carries TRBV19 and TRBJ1-1; D gene ambiguous. This CDR3 has 12 amino acids. Germline V lookup: CDR1 LNHDA, CDR2 SQIVND (reference sequence). V was cut by 7 bases and J by 10 bases, with 16 bases left in between. The CDR3 nucleotides are TGTGCCAGTAAGCGCCCTGGGTTGGGAGCTTTCTTT. Its protein is CASKRPGLGAFF.

Details on this clone: The same CDR3 also results from other DNA sequences found in this sample. The chain combines TRBV5-1 with TRBJ2-7; TRBD2 matches 9 bases. This CDR3 has 14 residues. Germline V gene sequence: CDR1 SGHRS, CDR2 YFSETQ. V dropped 5 bases and J dropped 3; count of bases not matched to a gene: 6. The CDR3 loop reads CASSSGTSSYEQYF. CDR3 in DNA: TGCGCCAGCAGTTCCGGGACTAGCAGCTACGAGCAGTACTTC.

The chain has TRBV5-6 and TRBJ1-2; D not certain. Germline CDR1 SGHDT, CDR2 YYEEEE. V was trimmed by 0 bases and J by 0 bases, leaving 9 bases between them. CDR3 length: 15 residues. CDR3 sequence: CASSLVSVPNYGYTF. The CDR3 region has the DNA TGTGCCAGCAGCTTGGTTTCGGTCCCTAACTATGGCTACACCTTC.

The chain uses TRBV30 and TRBJ2-1, with TRBD2 matching 15 bases. This CDR3 has 14 amino acids. Unmatched junction bases numbered 7, after V lost 1 base and J lost 15 bases. Per the germline V gene, CDR1 is GTSNPN and CDR2 is SVGIG (reference sequence). DNA for the CDR3: TGTGCCTGGAGTGAAGGACTAGCGGGGGGGCGGTGGTTCTTC. This gives the protein CAWSEGLAGGRWFF.

The DNA of the CDR3 is TGCAGCGTTGCCCCAGGGGGCCGCACTGAAGCTTTCTTT. This codes for CSVAPGGRTEAFF. V and J are TRBV29-1 and TRBJ1-1; 8 nucleotides match TRBD1. CDR3 length: 13 residues. The V gene end was trimmed by 4 bases and the J gene end by 4 bases; junction bases not matched to a gene: 5. The V gene's germline CDR1 is SQVTM and CDR2 ANQGSEA.

The chain joins TRBV11-2 to TRBJ2-1; 9 bases are a match to TRBD2. The CDR3 loop spans 15 amino acids. With V trimmed by 1 base and J by 9 bases, 7 bases remained unmatched. Germline V gene sequence: CDR1 SGHAT, CDR2 FQNNGV. The CDR3: CASSLGAGGGGEQFF. The CDR3 region has the DNA TGTGCCAGCAGCTTAGGAGCGGGGGGCGGTGGTGAGCAGTTCTTC.

This clone is a singleton in its sample. This chain uses TRBV7-6 with TRBJ2-7; 13 bases fit TRBD2. V dropped 1 base and J dropped 6; count of bases not matched to a gene: 3. This CDR3 has 15 residues. Per germline, CDR1 SGHVS and CDR2 FNYEAQ. The CDR3 region has the DNA TGTGCCAGCAGCTTAGACGGGACTAGCGGGGCCGAGCAGTACTTC. Translating gives CASSLDGTSGAEQYF.

This chain joins TRBV19 and TRBJ1-6; TRBD1 agrees at 8 bases. The V gene end was trimmed by 5 bases and the J gene end by 7 bases; junction bases not matched to a gene: 10. The germline V gene encodes CDR1 LNHDA and CDR2 SQIVND (reference sequence). The length of the CDR3 is 16 residues. CDR3 DNA: TGTGCCAGTAGTTTCCGGACAGGGCCGGGGAATTCACCCCTCCACTTT. The encoded protein is CASSFRTGPGNSPLHF.

The V and J genes are TRBV20-1 and TRBJ2-1; 12 nucleotides line up with TRBD2. The CDR3 runs 15 residues. Germline V gene sequence: CDR1 DFQATT, CDR2 SNEGSKA (reference sequence). The junction had 8 bases not matched to a gene; V was cut back by 3 bases and J by 8 bases. CDR3 DNA sequence: TGCAGTGCTAGTTCTAGCGGGGGGGCTATCGATGAGCAGTTCTTC. It yields the protein CSASSSGGAIDEQFF.

This clone was observed a few times. The chain links TRBV7-2 to TRBJ1-5; unclear D gene. This CDR3 spans 15 amino acids. Germline V lookup: CDR1 SGHTA, CDR2 FQGNSA. V lost 4 bases to trimming and J lost 3 bases, with 13 bases between them. The CDR3, as DNA: TGTGCCAGCAGCTCCGGTCGGGGATACAATCAGCCCCAGCATTTT. Its translation is CASSSGRGYNQPQHF. The whole variable domain, remainder taken from reference TRBV7-2 and TRBJ1-5, is GAGVSQSPSNKVTEKGKDVELRCDPISGHTALYWYRQSLGQGLEFLIYFQGNSAPDKSGLPSDRFSAERTGGSVSTLTIQRTQQEDSAVYLCASSSGRGYNQPQHFGDGTRLSIL.

This clone is medium-sized by share. This chain uses TRBV5-5 with TRBJ1-2, with 11 bases lining up with TRBD1. The germline gives CDR1 SGHKS, CDR2 YYEKEE (reference sequence). Trimming at V came to 3 bases and at J to 6 bases, leaving 7 bases not matched to a gene. The CDR3 is 15 amino acids. The CDR3, as DNA: TGTGCCAGCAGCTCACGGACAGGGGGCATCGATGGCTACACCTTC. This codes for CASSSRTGGIDGYTF. Combining the CDR3 with reference TRBV5-5 and TRBJ1-2 gives the whole variable domain DAGVTQSPTHLIKTRGQQVTLRCSPISGHKSVSWYQQVLGQGPQFIFQYYEKEERGRGNFPDRFSARQFPNYSSELNVNALLLGDSALYLCASSSRTGGIDGYTFGSGTRLTVV.

This clone appeared a single time. This sequence joins TRBV18 and TRBJ1-1; 9 bases fit TRBD1. The CDR3 runs 12 residues. The V gene's germline CDR1 is KGHSH and CDR2 LQKENI. The V gene end was trimmed by 5 bases and the J gene end by 11 bases; junction bases not matched to a gene: 6. The CDR3 reads CASSSIDRGAFF. For the CDR3, the DNA is TGTGCCAGCTCATCCATTGACAGGGGGGCTTTCTTT. The entire variable domain, with the rest obtained from reference TRBV18 and TRBJ1-1, is as follows: NAGVMQNPRHLVRRRGQEARLRCSPMKGHSHVYWYRQLPEEGLKFMVYLQKENIIDESGMPKERFSAEFPKEGPSILRIQQVVRGDSAAYFCASSSIDRGAFFGQGTRLTVV.

In its sample, this clone was seen once. V usage is TRBV10-2 and J usage is TRBJ1-2; TRBD1 matches 7 bases. V gave up 5 bases and J gave up 1 base; unmatched junction bases: 7. The CDR3 sequence is 15 residues long. Germline loops: CDR1 WSHSY, CDR2 SAAADI. DNA of the CDR3: TGCGCCAGCAGTAATCCGGGACAGCTTAACTATGGCTACACCTTC. Protein product: CASSNPGQLNYGYTF.

The V call is TRBV2, the J call TRBJ1-6; 8 bases match TRBD1. The length of the CDR3 is 14 residues. Losses at the gene ends were 9 bases for V and 7 bases for J; bases not matched to a gene: 8. Germline V gives CDR1 SNHLY, CDR2 FYNNEI. CDR3: CASRKDRDNSPLHF. The DNA for the CDR3 is TGTGCCAGTCGCAAGGACAGGGACAATTCACCCCTCCACTTT. The whole variable domain, remainder taken from reference TRBV2 and TRBJ1-6, is EPEVTQTPSHQVTQMGQEVILRCVPISNHLYFYWYRQILGQKVEFLVSFYNNEISEKSEIFDDQFSVERPDGSNFTLKIRSTKLEDSAMYFCASRKDRDNSPLHFGNGTRLTVT.

The chain carries TRBV5-1 and TRBJ2-1, with TRBD1 as a possible D gene (6 bases). CDR3 size: 14 residues. Germline V gene lookup returns CDR1 SGHRS and CDR2 YFSETQ. Between the trimmed V and J ends, which lost 0 bases and 6 bases, there was a span of 10 bases. CDR3 nucleotides: TGCGCCAGCAGCTTGGGACAGGCGGGCAATGAGCAGTTCTTC. Translated, it gives CASSLGQAGNEQFF.

V usage is TRBV7-6 and J usage is TRBJ1-6; D call uncertain. Per germline, CDR1 SGHVS and CDR2 FNYEAQ. V shed 1 base and J shed 3 bases, with 10 bases lying between them. The CDR3 has 16 residues. In DNA form, the CDR3 reads TGTGCCAGCAGCTTAGGTTTGTCAGGCTATAATTCACCCCTCCACTTT. Its protein product is CASSLGLSGYNSPLHF.

The chain couples TRBV4-1 to TRBJ2-3, with 7 nucleotides matching TRBD2. Unmatched junction bases numbered 11, after V lost 7 bases and J lost 1 base. The CDR3 runs to 16 residues. CDR1 and CDR2 (germline): MGHRA, YSYEKL. CDR3 protein: CASTPMAGDGTDTQYF. The CDR3 DNA sequence: TGCGCCAGCACCCCCATGGCGGGGGATGGCACAGATACGCAGTATTTT.

This clone showed up just once. CDR3 coding DNA: TGTGCCAGCTCACAGATGATACAGGGATGGAACACTGAAGCTTTCTTT. It encodes CASSQMIQGWNTEAFF. V is TRBV18 and J is TRBJ1-1, with D perhaps matching TRBD1 (6 bases). V was trimmed by 4 bases and J by 1 base, leaving 16 bases between them. CDR3 length: 16 residues. Germline assignment: CDR1 KGHSH and CDR2 LQKENI. Full variable domain (outside the CDR3, taken from reference TRBV18 and TRBJ1-1): NAGVMQNPRHLVRRRGQEARLRCSPMKGHSHVYWYRQLPEEGLKFMVYLQKENIIDESGMPKERFSAEFPKEGPSILRIQQVVRGDSAAYFCASSQMIQGWNTEAFFGQGTRLTVV.

This clone has a single count. This rearrangement joins TRBV6-5 to TRBJ2-3; 7 bases fit TRBD1. V trimming: 6 bases; J trimming: 9 bases; junction bases outside the gene matches: 9. The germline CDR1 and CDR2 sequences are MNHEY and SVGAGI. The CDR3 length is 13 residues. In nucleotides, the CDR3 is TGTGCCAGCAGCGACCGACAGGGCTTGACGCAGTATTTT. It translates to CASSDRQGLTQYF.

The rearrangement links TRBV4-1 to TRBJ1-6; 7 bases match TRBD1. Germline lookup yields CDR1 MGHRA and CDR2 YSYEKL. Trimming took 3 bases from V and 9 from J; bases not matched to a gene: 2. This CDR3 has 13 residues. CDR3 sequence (DNA): TGCGCCAGCAGCCAGACAGGGACTTCACCCCTCCACTTT. This encodes CASSQTGTSPLHF.

J is TRBJ1-1 and V is TRBV28, with 7 bases fitting TRBD1. This CDR3 comprises 15 residues. Per germline, CDR1 MDHEN and CDR2 SYDVKM. Losses at the gene ends were 3 bases for V and 1 base for J; bases not matched to a gene: 5. CDR3 region: CASSFSDRPNTEAFF. Here the CDR3 DNA reads TGTGCCAGCAGTTTTTCGGACAGGCCGAACACTGAAGCTTTCTTT.

The genes are TRBV3-1 (or the pseudogene TRBV3-2) and TRBJ1-2; D might be TRBD1 (6 bases). This CDR3 comprises 15 residues. V gave up 5 bases and J gave up 2 bases, with 15 bases separating them. CDR1 LGHDT and CDR2 YNNKEL come from the germline V gene (reference sequence). The CDR3 coding sequence is TGTGCCAGCAGCGAAATTGGGGGCAGGAACTATGGCTACACCTTC. It specifies CASSEIGGRNYGYTF.

The gene calls are TRBV4-1 and TRBJ2-7; a weak D match, TRBD1 (5 bases). In germline, CDR1 is MGHRA, CDR2 YSYEKL. Trimming took 0 bases from V and 3 from J, leaving 9 bases between them. The CDR3 is 14 residues long. CDR3 residues: CASSQDDQGYEQYF. In DNA form, the CDR3 reads TGCGCCAGCAGCCAAGACGACCAGGGCTACGAGCAGTACTTC.